This passage covers 18 T cell receptor beta chains from one sample sequenced in a study of blood T cells in healthy people across ages. It was with a sample-barcoded 5' primer and a J-beta primer mix that a second PCR of roughly 7 to 12 cycles was run. TCRdb re-called the 5' RACE reads with MiXCR, one entry per CDR3 protein. Of over 1,200,000 distinct CDR3 sequences listed, 55% to 75% were seen once; the top ten hold over 5%. The sample taken for sequencing was blood. The receptors were sampled from a man aged 18-30 years in good health.

Concerning this clonotype itself: A single base separates this from a much larger clone, so it may be a read error. The J gene is TRBJ1-1, the V gene TRBV3-1, with TRBD1 matching over 8 bases. There are 13 residues in the CDR3. Germline CDR1 LGHDT, CDR2 YNNKEL (reference sequence). CDR3 sequence reads: CSSSQLTGGSAFF. The CDR3 DNA reads as TGTTCCAGCAGCCAACTCACAGGGGGTAGCGCTTTCTTT.

The V and J genes are TRBV6-5 and TRBJ2-5; the D is unclear. Trimming removed 7 bases at V and 2 bases at J, with 11 bases between. This CDR3 has 13 residues. Germline values: CDR1 MNHEY, CDR2 SVGAGI. The CDR3 sequence: CASIADGQETQYF. The CDR3 nucleotides are TGTGCCAGCATCGCCGACGGACAAGAGACCCAGTACTTC.

The chain carries TRBV5-1 and TRBJ1-1; 7 bases are a match to TRBD1. CDR3 length: 15 amino acids. Losses at the gene ends were 4 bases for V and 1 base for J; bases not matched to a gene: 7. The V gene's germline CDR1 is SGHRS and CDR2 YFSETQ. Here the CDR3 reads CASSVLGQKNTEAFF. As DNA, the CDR3 is TGCGCCAGCAGCGTATTGGGACAGAAGAACACTGAAGCTTTCTTT.

This rearrangement joins TRBV12-3 or TRBV12-4 to TRBJ2-3; TRBD2 matches 7 bases. V gave up 6 bases and J gave up 2 bases; unmatched junction bases: 17. There are 18 residues in the CDR3. The CDR3 loop is CASSKGLVLTEITDTQYF. As DNA, the CDR3 is TGTGCCAGCAGCAAAGGACTAGTTCTGACCGAGATCACAGATACGCAGTATTTT.

This clonotype has more than one count but fewer than ten. This chain joins TRBV27 and TRBJ2-3, with no clear D. This CDR3 region has 16 residues. V was clipped by 8 bases and J by 1 base, with 19 bases between them. Germline V gives CDR1 MNHEY, CDR2 SMNVEV (reference sequence). The DNA for the CDR3 is TGTGCCAGCCATGACACGGACGGCGAACGCACAGATACGCAGTATTTT. Amino acids: CASHDTDGERTDTQYF.

The J gene is TRBJ2-7, the V gene TRBV20-1; the D gene is possibly TRBD2 (5 bases). The CDR3 consists of 15 residues. CDR1 and CDR2 (germline): DFQATT, SNEGSKA (reference sequence). Trimming cost V 1 base and J 0 bases, with 13 bases left between them. The CDR3 loop is CSARVSTGNSYEQYF. As DNA, the CDR3 is TGCAGTGCTAGAGTATCCACGGGAAACTCCTACGAGCAGTACTTC.

The chain joins TRBV27 to TRBJ1-2; D might be TRBD1 (6 bases). V was cut by 5 bases and J by 0 bases, with 13 bases left in between. This CDR3 comprises 15 residues. The V gene's germline CDR1 is MNHEY and CDR2 SMNVEV (reference sequence). The CDR3 nucleotides are TGTGCCAGCAGTGCCGGGACACGTCCTAACTATGGCTACACCTTC. It is translated as CASSAGTRPNYGYTF.

The chain joins TRBV6-7 to TRBJ2-5; 8 bases align to TRBD2. TRBV6-7 is an open reading frame, and its role is uncertain. The CDR3 spans 18 residues. Germline trimming cut 6 bases from V and 2 bases from J; bases unmatched to any gene: 17. CDR3 region: CASRPRLANFFGQETQYF. The CDR3 DNA reads TGTGCCAGCAGACCACGACTAGCGAACTTTTTCGGGCAAGAGACCCAGTACTTC.

This clonotype was counted at least ten times. The V and J genes are TRBV12-3 or TRBV12-4 and TRBJ1-5; no firm D call. CDR3 size: 15 residues. Trimming left V 2 bases short and J 3 bases short, with 11 bases between. Written as DNA, the CDR3 is TGTGCCAGCAGTTTAAGGGCCCCAAACAATCAGCCCCAGCATTTT. The encoded protein is CASSLRAPNNQPQHF.

This chain uses TRBV6-2 or TRBV6-3 with TRBJ2-7; possibly TRBD1 or TRBD2 for D (6 bases each). The CDR3 covers 15 residues. V lost 0 bases and J 2 bases, leaving 11 bases between the germline ends. Germline V CDR1 and CDR2: MNHEY, SVGEGT. DNA of the CDR3: TGTGCCAGCAGTTACTCGATGGGGGGCCCCTACGAGCAGTACTTC. The encoded protein is CASSYSMGGPYEQYF.

The V gene is TRBV7-8, the J gene TRBJ1-4, with D perhaps matching TRBD1 (5 bases). The ends were cut back, 5 bases at V and 5 bases at J, with 15 bases in the middle. This CDR3 comprises 15 residues. The V gene's germline CDR1 is SGHVS and CDR2 FQNEAQ. The DNA for the CDR3 is TGTGCCAGCAGCAACACTAGGGGTCGCAATGAAAAACTGTTTTTT. This translates into CASSNTRGRNEKLFF.

The chain has TRBV3-1 and TRBJ2-7, with TRBD2 matching over 9 bases. Germline CDR1 LGHDT, CDR2 YNNKEL (reference sequence). CDR3 size: 14 residues. V dropped 3 bases and J dropped 4; count of bases not matched to a gene: 4. The CDR3 region has the DNA TGTGCCAGCAGCCAGCGGGGGGGCGTGTACGAGCAGTACTTC. Translation: CASSQRGGVYEQYF.

The chain has TRBV20-1 and TRBJ2-6, with D unresolved. V lost 4 bases to trimming and J lost 4 bases, with 11 bases between them. This CDR3 comprises 14 residues. Per the germline V gene, CDR1 is DFQATT and CDR2 is SNEGSKA (reference sequence). CDR3 sequence: CSATQRAGANVLTF. Here the CDR3 DNA reads TGCAGTGCTACGCAGCGAGCAGGGGCCAACGTCCTGACTTTC.

The chain links TRBV20-1 to TRBJ2-5; TRBD2 matches at 7 bases. This CDR3 comprises 12 residues. Germline CDR1 DFQATT, CDR2 SNEGSKA (reference sequence). CDR3 nucleotides: TGCGGGGGGGGAGTGACCCAAGAGACCCAGTACTTC. This codes for CGGGVTQETQYF.

The CDR3 protein is CATSARNSGANVLTF. The CDR3 DNA reads as TGTGCCACCAGCGCACGGAATTCTGGGGCCAACGTCCTGACTTTC. The chain couples TRBV24-1 to TRBJ2-6; D is undetermined. Germline-derived CDR1 and CDR2 are KGHDR and SFDVKD. V lost 7 bases to trimming and J lost 1 base, with 10 bases between them. The CDR3 runs 15 residues.

About this clonotype: Just one base apart from a much larger clone, this may be a read error. The chain links TRBV20-1 to TRBJ2-3; D call uncertain. There are 12 residues in the CDR3. Germline CDR1 reads DFQATT; CDR2 reads SNEGSKA (reference sequence). V shed 7 bases and J shed 4 bases, with 12 bases lying between them. The CDR3 sequence: CSVAWQPDTQYF. The DNA for the CDR3 is TGCAGTGTCGCGTGGCAGCCAGATACGCAGTATTTT.

This clonotype was observed once. This chain uses TRBV12-3 or TRBV12-4 with TRBJ2-2; D remains unclear. V lost 8 bases, J lost 6 bases, and 10 bases lay in between. The length of the CDR3 is 12 residues. CDR3: CASRPYPGELFF. DNA for the CDR3: TGTGCCAGCCGCCCATACCCCGGGGAGCTGTTTTTT.

CDR3 sequence (DNA): TGTGCCAGCAGTGCAGGACAGCCGATATGGGAGACCCAGTACTTC. This sequence encodes CASSAGQPIWETQYF. The chain couples TRBV12-3 or TRBV12-4 to TRBJ2-5; the D gene is possibly TRBD1 (6 bases). Trimming took off 5 bases at V and 5 bases at J, with 18 bases between the two ends. This CDR3 has 15 amino acids.